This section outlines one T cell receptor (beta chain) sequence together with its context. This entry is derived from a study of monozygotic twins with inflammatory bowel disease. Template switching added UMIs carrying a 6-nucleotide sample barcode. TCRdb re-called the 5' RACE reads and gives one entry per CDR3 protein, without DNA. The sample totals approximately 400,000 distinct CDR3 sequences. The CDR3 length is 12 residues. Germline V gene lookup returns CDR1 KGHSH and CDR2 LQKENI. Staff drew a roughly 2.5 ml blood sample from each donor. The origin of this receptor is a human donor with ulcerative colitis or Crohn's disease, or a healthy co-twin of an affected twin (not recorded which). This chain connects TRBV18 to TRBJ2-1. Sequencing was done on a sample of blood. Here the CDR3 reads CAGLNSYNEQFF.